The 22 T cell receptor beta chains presented below share a single source sample, sequenced in a study of CD8+ T cells in alopecia areata. Treatment in this sample: oral pan-JAK inhibitor, 5-10 mg twice daily. The authors extracted RNA and reverse transcribed it into cDNA as the sequencing template. Using immunoSEQ multiplex PCR, the repertoire was profiled, and TCRdb retains in-frame clones only, with some absent. The table records roughly 200,000 clones, 53% of them present only once. The starting material was CD8+ T cells sorted from blood, obtained at week 24, from a patient treated with tofacitinib. These receptor sequences come from a human donor with alopecia areata.

The rearrangement joins TRBV5-6 to TRBJ1-2; TRBD1 might be the D (6 bases). The germline CDR1 and CDR2 sequences are SGHDT and YYEEEE. V dropped 3 bases and J dropped 5 bases, with 11 bases sitting between them. This CDR3 has 13 residues. In DNA, the CDR3 is TGTGCCAGCAGCTACTCAACAGGGTATGGCTACACCTTC. It is translated as CASSYSTGYGYTF. Full variable domain (rest looked up from reference TRBV5-6 and TRBJ1-2): DAGVTQSPTHLIKTRGQQVTLRCSPKSGHDTVSWYQQALGQGPQFIFQYYEEEERQRGNFPDRFSGHQFPNYSSELNVNALLLGDSALYLCASSYSTGYGYTFGSGTRLTVV.

The V and J genes are TRBV16 and TRBJ1-5; D not certain. This CDR3 is built from 18 residues. Germline loops: CDR1 KGHSY, CDR2 FQNENV. V lost 4 bases and J 0 bases, leaving 19 bases between the germline ends. For the CDR3, the DNA is TGTGCCAGCAGCCTAAAAGCTCCGGGGTCTTATAGCAATCAGCCCCAGCATTTT. It codes for CASSLKAPGSYSNQPQHF.

V and J are TRBV4-3 and TRBJ2-1; D gene ambiguous. From germline, CDR1 is LGHNA and CDR2 YSLEER. V was pared by 0 bases and J by 9 bases, with 15 bases between. The CDR3 is 15 amino acids. CDR3 sequence reads: CASSQDQWALLEQFF. The CDR3 region has the DNA TGCGCCAGCAGCCAAGATCAGTGGGCGCTTCTTGAGCAGTTCTTC.

The J gene is TRBJ1-5, the V gene TRBV27; possibly TRBD1 for D (5 bases). V lost 5 bases and J 6 bases, leaving 14 bases between the germline ends. Germline V gives CDR1 MNHEY, CDR2 SMNVEV (reference sequence). This CDR3 region has 14 residues. The CDR3 reads CASSPGHGSQPQHF. The CDR3 bases are TGTGCCAGCAGTCCCGGACACGGATCTCAGCCCCAGCATTTT.

J is TRBJ2-7 and V is TRBV30; 10 bases align to TRBD1. This CDR3 has 12 amino acids. V lost 3 bases, J lost 5 bases, and 1 base stayed unmatched. Germline assignment: CDR1 GTSNPN and CDR2 SVGIG (reference sequence). The CDR3 nucleotides read TGTGCCTGGAGGACAGGGGGCAACGAGCAGTACTTC. Its translation is CAWRTGGNEQYF.

V usage is TRBV5-1 and J usage is TRBJ1-1; D is perhaps TRBD1 (5 bases). The CDR3 is made up of 13 amino acids. Per the germline V gene, CDR1 is SGHRS and CDR2 is YFSETQ. V lost 0 bases and J 6 bases, leaving 9 bases between the germline ends. Here the CDR3 DNA reads TGCGCCAGCAGCTTGGCGCCAGGGTCTGAAGCTTTCTTT. Its protein product is CASSLAPGSEAFF.

The chain uses TRBV7-9 and TRBJ2-7, with 11 bases that match TRBD2. V lost 4 bases to trimming and J lost 5 bases; unmatched junction nucleotides: 7. The CDR3 extends over 15 amino acids. The germline V gene encodes CDR1 SEHNR and CDR2 FQNEAQ (reference sequence). This chain's CDR3 is CASSSLAGGLDEQYF. The DNA for the CDR3 is TGTGCCAGCAGCTCATTAGCGGGGGGGCTGGACGAGCAGTACTTC.

V is TRBV29-1 and J is TRBJ2-1; TRBD2 is a possible D gene (7 bases). From germline, CDR1 is SQVTM and CDR2 ANQGSEA. Trimming cost V 4 bases and J 5 bases, with 15 bases left between them. CDR3 size: 14 residues. In DNA, the CDR3 is TGCAGCGTTGCGGGGGGCGATAGTAACAATGAGCAGTTCTTC. As protein: CSVAGGDSNNEQFF.

V usage is TRBV30 and J usage is TRBJ2-7; D gene uncertain. With 5 bases removed from V and 3 bases from J, the gap between germline ends came to 14 bases. This CDR3 region has 13 residues. CDR1 and CDR2 (germline): GTSNPN, SVGIG (reference sequence). CDR3 nucleotide sequence: TGTGCCTGGGGCGACCGTGCAAACTACGAGCAGTACTTC. Its protein product is CAWGDRANYEQYF.

The chain links TRBV29-1 to TRBJ2-7; 7 nucleotides line up with TRBD2. V trimming: 5 bases; J trimming: 2 bases; junction bases outside the gene matches: 12. CDR3 size: 15 residues. The germline gives CDR1 SQVTM, CDR2 ANQGSEA. DNA for the CDR3: TGCAGCGTTCGTGGACTAGAGTATAACCCCTACGAGCAGTACTTC. It translates to CSVRGLEYNPYEQYF.

This CDR3 is CASSRNADTQYF. CDR3 nucleotides: TGCGCCAGCAGCAGGAACGCAGATACGCAGTATTTT. This sequence joins TRBV5-1 and TRBJ2-3; D gene unclear. CDR3 length equals 12 residues. Trimming cost V 4 bases and J 4 bases, with 7 bases left between them. In germline, CDR1 is SGHRS, CDR2 YFSETQ. The full variable domain, completed using reference TRBV5-1 and TRBJ2-3, is KAGVTQTPRYLIKTRGQQVTLSCSPISGHRSVSWYQQTPGQGLQFLFEYFSETQRNKGNFPGRFSGRQFSNSRSEMNVSTLELGDSALYLCASSRNADTQYFGPGTRLTVL.

The V call is TRBV28, the J call TRBJ1-1; 8 bases are shared with TRBD1. This CDR3 has 16 amino acids. In germline, CDR1 is MDHEN, CDR2 SYDVKM. Trimming at V came to 5 bases and at J to 3 bases, leaving 11 bases not matched to a gene. CDR3 region: CASSTNRGFTYTEAFF. The CDR3 DNA follows: TGTGCCAGCAGTACAAACAGGGGGTTTACGTACACTGAAGCTTTCTTT.

J is TRBJ2-5 and V is TRBV13, with 10 bases identical to TRBD2. From germline, CDR1 is PRHDT and CDR2 FYEKMQ (reference sequence). The ends lost 8 bases at V and 3 bases at J; junction bases unmatched: 3. The CDR3 contains 13 residues. The CDR3, as DNA: TGTGCCAGCGGACTAGCGGAAGAAGAGACCCAGTACTTC. Protein sequence: CASGLAEEETQYF.

The chain combines TRBV29-1 with TRBJ2-7, with a possible D match to TRBD2 (5 bases). This CDR3 region has 11 residues. Germline CDR1 is SQVTM and CDR2 is ANQGSEA. V gave up 6 bases and J gave up 6 bases, with 12 bases separating them. This chain's CDR3 is CSVQFRGEQYF. CDR3 sequence (DNA): TGCAGCGTCCAGTTTCGGGGCGAGCAGTACTTC.

This clone was detected a few times. This chain joins TRBV29-1 and TRBJ2-5, with unresolved D. The last part of the DNA fits TRBJ2-7 better; the J call may be wrong. The CDR3 runs to 11 residues. From germline, CDR1 is SQVTM and CDR2 ANQGSEA. The CDR3 region has the DNA TGCAGCTACACAGATTCCTACGAGCAGTACTTC. This sequence encodes CSYTDSYEQYF.

Details on this clone: The identical CDR3 is also encoded by other nucleotide sequences in the sample. This chain uses TRBV4-3 with TRBJ1-5; a possible D gene is TRBD1 (5 bases). The ends were cut back, 0 bases at V and 7 bases at J, with 7 bases in the middle. CDR1 and CDR2 (germline): LGHNA, YSLEER. The CDR3 is made up of 13 amino acids. The CDR3 is CASSQEWGQPQHF. Here the CDR3 DNA reads TGCGCCAGCAGCCAAGAGTGGGGCCAGCCCCAGCATTTT.

This clone was observed a few times. The chain joins TRBV30 to TRBJ1-1; tentative D call: TRBD1 (5 bases). The CDR3 has 16 residues. Germline V gene data show CDR1 as GTSNPN and CDR2 as SVGIG (reference sequence). V lost 2 bases and J lost 7, with 23 bases in between. The CDR3 DNA reads as TGTGCCTGGAGTTCAATTGACAGTAAGGGTTACCGTGAAGCTTTCTTT. Translated: CAWSSIDSKGYREAFF.

The chain recombines TRBV7-9 with TRBJ2-2, with 8 positions matching TRBD2. Germline lookup yields CDR1 SEHNR and CDR2 FQNEAQ (reference sequence). The CDR3 has 16 amino acids. V shed 4 bases and J 2 bases; nucleotides not matched to a gene: 6. CDR3 in amino acids: CASSSRGGTNTGELFF. In DNA form, the CDR3 reads TGTGCCAGCAGCTCCCGCGGGGGGACCAACACCGGGGAGCTGTTTTTT.

The rearrangement joins TRBV10-3 to TRBJ1-2; no clear D gene. Trimming removed 2 bases at V and 4 bases at J, with 5 bases between. CDR3 length: 12 amino acids. Germline V gene lookup returns CDR1 ENHRY and CDR2 SYGVKD. The CDR3 here is CAISEEPYGYTF. The CDR3 bases are TGTGCCATCAGTGAGGAACCCTATGGCTACACCTTC.

V and J are TRBV2 and TRBJ2-2; TRBD2 matches 12 bases. CDR1 and CDR2 from the germline V gene are SNHLY and FYNNEI. The J segment lost 7 bases and the V segment lost 8 bases, leaving 23 bases of the junction unmatched. The CDR3 runs to 20 residues. CDR3 loop: CASAPEPVASGGAMVGELFF. DNA for the CDR3: TGTGCCAGCGCCCCGGAACCGGTTGCTAGCGGGGGGGCCATGGTCGGGGAGCTGTTTTTT.

This clone was picked up a small number of times. The CDR3 region has the DNA TGCGCCAGCAGCCAAGTCAGGGCACCCTCCTACGAGCAGTACTTC. Protein sequence: CASSQVRAPSYEQYF. The genes are TRBV4-1 and TRBJ2-7; TRBD1 might be the D (5 bases). The CDR3 spans 15 residues. Germline loops: CDR1 MGHRA, CDR2 YSYEKL. The ends were cut back, 1 base at V and 0 bases at J, with 10 bases in the middle.

In this sample, this clone turned up a few times. The chain carries TRBV30 and TRBJ2-7; the D gene could be TRBD1 or TRBD2 (7 bases each). V shed 1 base and J shed 6 bases, with 13 bases lying between them. There are 13 residues in the CDR3. Germline CDR1 GTSNPN, CDR2 SVGIG (reference sequence). The CDR3, as DNA: TGTGCCTGGAGTGCGACAGGGAGGGGCGAGCAGTACTTC. This encodes CAWSATGRGEQYF.